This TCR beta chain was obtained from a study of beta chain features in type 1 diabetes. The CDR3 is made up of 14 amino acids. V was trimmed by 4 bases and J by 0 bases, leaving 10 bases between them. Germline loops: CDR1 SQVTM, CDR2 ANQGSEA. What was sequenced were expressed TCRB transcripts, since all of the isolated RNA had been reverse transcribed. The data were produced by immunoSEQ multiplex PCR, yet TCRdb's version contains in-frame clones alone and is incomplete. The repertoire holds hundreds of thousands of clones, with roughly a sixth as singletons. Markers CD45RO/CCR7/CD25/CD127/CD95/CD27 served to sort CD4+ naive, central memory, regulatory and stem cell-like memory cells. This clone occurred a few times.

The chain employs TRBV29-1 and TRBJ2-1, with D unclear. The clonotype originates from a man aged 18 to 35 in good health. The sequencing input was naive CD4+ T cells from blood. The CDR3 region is CSVGMSSSYNEQFF. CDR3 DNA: TGCAGCGTTGGGATGTCGAGCTCCTACAATGAGCAGTTCTTC.